Only one count was recorded for the clone carrying this TCR beta chain. This entry is derived from a study of blood T cell repertoires in COVID-19. The germline V gene has CDR1 LNHDA and CDR2 SQIVND (reference sequence). The CDR3 runs 13 residues. Original processing methods: The authors estimated nucleated cell counts from reference gene primer amplification. Here immunoSEQ multiplex PCR was the method, and the copy in TCRdb shows in-frame clones only, minus some. D and trimming were read from the DNA, whereas the V and J calls and clone size are those reported in that table. The sample carries over 200,000 clones, less than 90% recorded once.

The sample taken for sequencing was peripheral blood. This clonotype was obtained from a man aged 40-55 years with active or convalescent COVID-19. V gene TRBV19 combines with J gene TRBJ1-5; 10 bases align to TRBD1. CDR3 loop: CAAGQGVNQPQHF. CDR3 nucleotides: TGTGCGGCCGGACAGGGGGTCAATCAGCCCCAGCATTTT.